This T cell receptor (beta chain) comes out of a study of Ad26.COV2.S vaccination and SARS-CoV-2 variants (dated by TCRdb to the early 2020s). Background on the whole study: Donors in the vaccine arm were drawn from COV1001, a phase I-IIa trial of Ad26.COV2.S in healthy adults that was multicentre, randomized, double-blind and placebo-controlled. Dosing of Ad26.COV2.S was intramuscular, at either 5x10^10 or 1x10^11 viral particles, delivered as one shot or as two shots spaced 56 days apart. TCRbeta repertoire sequencing was used to assess the specificity and breadth of SARS-CoV-2-reactive T cell receptors after Ad26.COV2.S vaccination. The TCR-sequenced set comprised approximately 32 samples: approximately 20 Ad26.COV2.S vaccine recipients, 5 placebo recipients and 8 SARS-CoV-2 convalescent individuals. Participants in the trial were split at random into five groups of five each, receiving low-dose or high-dose Ad26.COV2.S once or twice, or else placebo on both occasions. Investigators remained blinded to trial group allocation during experiments and outcome assessment. Broad study findings and their caveats: Non-spike TCR breadth was comparable between vaccine and placebo recipients, consistent with the vaccine containing only spike. The study was not powered to compare responses between vaccine doses or regimens. After vaccination, substantial breadth of spike-specific CD8+ and CD4+ T cell responses was reported. The authors noted that the TCR breadth and depth analyses may have underestimated total T cell responses. Ad26.COV2.S recipients had higher spike-specific TCR breadth than placebo recipients (P = 0.0014).

The germline V gene specifies SQVTM as CDR1 and ANQGSEA as CDR2. The junction shows trimming of 5 bases on V and 6 bases on J, and the gene matches do not reach 5 bases of it. The CDR3 runs 13 residues from the cysteine to the phenylalanine. Only the CDR3 region is kept as DNA, spanning 39 bases read in frame from base 1. Worth noting for this clone: This clone's antigen is unknown. No quality values exist for individual bases; no much larger clone is one base distant.

TCRbeta CDR3 regions were sequenced with the immunoSEQ Assay. After extraction, genomic DNA underwent amplification by bias-controlled multiplex PCR, followed by high-throughput sequencing. In the paper's pipeline: To quantify the absolute abundance of each unique TCRbeta CDR3 region, sequences were collapsed and filtered. T cell fraction was estimated by normalizing TCRbeta template counts to usable DNA, which was measured by amplifying reference genes present in all nucleated cells. Repertoire TCRs were annotated as SARS-CoV-2-specific when V gene, CDR3 amino acid sequence and J gene were exactly matched to a known reactive TCR set. The reference SARS-CoV-2 TCR set was obtained from MIRA and was filtered for enrichment in COVID-19-positive ImmuneCODE repertoires, whereby public or cross-reactive TCRs were removed. Using the MIRA antigens, annotated TCRs were further analysed by specific ORF or by position within an ORF. Depth was the summed frequency of annotated unique rearrangements, while breadth was defined as annotated unique rearrangements over total unique productive rearrangements. TCR breadth was compared between groups using two-sided Wilcoxon rank-sum tests. This immuneACCESS table, as held by TCRdb, lists in-frame sequences with V and J called but not all clones. Of the missing ones, under half trace to an unresolved V gene in checked studies; the others have no known cause. For V, J and clone size, that table is used; D and trimming come from the DNA. The sample profile shows about 680,000 clones; approximately 88% of them were found once. The ten largest account for approximately 1.5% of the sample.

In light of the paper, this sample's treatment or condition label describes: about 20 received Ad26.COV2.S at low or high dose, single or two shots; 5 received placebo; per-sample allocation not given. For vaccine and placebo recipients, repertoires were sequenced using samples collected on day 63 after the first injection. In Cohort 1b, about 25 adults aged 18-55 years were enrolled at a single site in Boston, USA, between 29 July and 7 August 2020. Ad26.COV2.S was a replication-incompetent adenovirus type 26 vector expressing a prefusion-stabilized SARS-CoV-2 spike protein from the original Wuhan strain.

This sequence originates from a person between 18 and 60 years old who received the Ad26.COV2.S COVID-19 vaccine or a placebo. Sample: peripheral blood, taken in a trial of Ad26.COV2.S vaccine versus placebo. The rearranged segments are TRBV29-1 and TRBJ1-4; 8 bases in the middle match TRBD1. CDR3 loop: CSVQTGVDEKLFF. In nucleotide form, the sequence is TGCAGCGTTCAGACAGGGGTGGATGAAAAACTGTTTTTT.